This record concerns one T cell receptor (beta chain) sequence. This specimen comes from a study of blood T cell repertoires in COVID-19. Overall study context: Nucleic acid was either cDNA or gDNA, and it came from T cells, B-cell-depleted T cells, or PBMCs.

Per the germline V gene, CDR1 is SGHNT and CDR2 is YYREEE (reference sequence). V was clipped by 7 bases and J by 5 bases; unmatched bases: 8. The CDR3 spans 15 residues. As processed by the authors: Scientists estimated how many nucleated cells there were by amplifying reference gene primers. TCRdb's table, derived via immunoSEQ multiplex PCR, lists solely in-frame clones and lacks some. V and J calls and clone size are those listed in that table; D and trimming were worked out from the DNA. The repertoire has about 200,000 clones, about 86% of them found once; the top ten carry roughly 2%. The V gene is TRBV5-4, the J gene TRBJ2-2, with 10 bases lining up with TRBD1. The source material was peripheral blood. The clonotype comes from a woman aged 50 to 60 with acute or convalescent COVID-19. This CDR3 reads CASGRTGGTTGELFF. The CDR3 nucleotides are TGTGCCAGCGGGAGGACAGGGGGAACGACCGGGGAGCTGTTTTTT.